This T cell receptor (beta chain) derives from a study of control samples from healthy donors and cancer patients. Clones were read by immunoSEQ multiplex PCR, and TCRdb kept only the in-frame ones, dropping some. This repertoire shows tens of thousands of clones, over 75% found once; its top ten account for around 20%. CDR3 length: 13 amino acids. Germline CDR1 and CDR2: KGHSH and LQKENI. Trimming left V 4 bases short and J 3 bases short, with 7 bases between. Source material: blood. The chain couples TRBV18 to TRBJ1-5; D is unresolved. The source is a man aged 45-65 years in good health. This chain's CDR3 is CASSQGTNQPQHF. The CDR3, as DNA: TGTGCCAGCTCACAGGGTACCAATCAGCCCCAGCATTTT.